Listed here are 5 T cell receptor beta chains from one sample, sequenced in a study of T cell responses to AZD1222 COVID-19 vaccine listed by TCRdb under 2021. Library creation used the immunoSEQ multiplex PCR assay. In TCRdb, the immuneACCESS table is reduced to in-frame sequences with V and J assigned. These tables do not hold every clone; where another copy was compared, an unresolved V gene accounts for under half, and the others remain unexplained. The sample table lists 45,000 to 60,000 clones, roughly 80% of them with a count of one. The leading ten clones occupy over 6.5% of the sample. The time point label corresponds to: baseline before first vaccination. The sequences come from peripheral blood, collected on day 0 of AZD1222 vaccination. The receptors derive from an adult in good health.

This chain joins TRBV5-6 and TRBJ1-2; D perhaps matches TRBD1 (6 bases). The CDR3 is 13 amino acids. Between the trimmed V and J ends, which lost 4 bases and 4 bases, there was a span of 11 bases. Looked up from germline, CDR1 is SGHDT and CDR2 is YYEEEE. CDR3 residues: CASSVDRFYGYTF. The CDR3 DNA reads TGTGCCAGCAGCGTGGACAGATTCTATGGCTACACCTTC.

The chain couples TRBV2 to TRBJ1-6, with D maybe TRBD1 (5 bases). This CDR3 is built from 16 residues. The germline V gene has CDR1 SNHLY and CDR2 FYNNEI. Trimming pared 0 bases from V and 9 bases from J, leaving 15 bases between. In nucleotides, the CDR3 is TGTGCCAGCAGTGAAGCGCTTAAGGGGAGGGCTTCACCCCTCCACTTT. This sequence encodes CASSEALKGRASPLHF.

The chain recombines TRBV3-1 (or the pseudogene TRBV3-2) with TRBJ2-1; tentative D call: TRBD1 (6 bases). The V gene's germline CDR1 is LGHDT and CDR2 YNNKEL (reference sequence). CDR3 length: 14 amino acids. The V end lost 4 bases, the J end lost 8 bases, and 15 bases lay between the germline ends. CDR3 region: CASSPRGGRDEQFF. Written as DNA, the CDR3 is TGTGCCAGCAGCCCCAGGGGCGGCAGGGATGAGCAGTTCTTC.

The V gene is TRBV6-2 or TRBV6-3, the J gene TRBJ2-7; tentative D call: TRBD1 (5 bases). Trimming removed 2 bases from V and 4 bases from J, with 21 bases in between. The CDR3 totals 17 residues. Germline loops: CDR1 MNHEY, CDR2 SVGEGT. The CDR3 reads CASSYHSSIRGRYEQYF. The CDR3 DNA reads as TGTGCCAGCAGTTACCATTCTAGTATAAGGGGAAGGTACGAGCAGTACTTC.

The chain combines TRBV19 with TRBJ1-5, with a tentative D call TRBD1 (5 bases). Germline CDR1 and CDR2: LNHDA and SQIVND (reference sequence). Trimming shortened V by 6 bases and J by 2 bases, and 20 bases separated the two germline ends. The CDR3 is made up of 17 amino acids. The CDR3 reads CASRRMAGGVGNQPQHF. The CDR3 DNA reads as TGTGCCAGTAGGCGGATGGCCGGGGGTGTTGGCAATCAGCCCCAGCATTTT. Using reference TRBV19 and TRBJ1-5 for the parts outside the CDR3, the full variable domain is DGGITQSPKYLFRKEGQNVTLSCEQNLNHDAMYWYRQDPGQGLRLIYYSQIVNDFQKGDIAEGYSVSREKKESFPLTVTSAQKNPTAFYLCASRRMAGGVGNQPQHFGDGTRLSIL.